Each of the 11 T cell receptor beta chains below was sequenced from the same sample in a study of radiation and T cells in renal cell carcinoma. Generated by immunoSEQ multiplex PCR, the TCRdb table keeps only in-frame clones and is missing some. The sample includes approximately 85,000 clones, about 89% of them seen just once. Time point indicated: blood 4 weeks post-SBRT, at nephrectomy. Stated treatment: 15 Gy SBRT to primary tumor, nephrectomy 4 weeks later. The sample consisted of blood, taken from a patient whose treatment included radiotherapy and nephrectomy. These receptors all come from a woman in her seventies with renal cell carcinoma.

This clone has just one count. The chain is built from TRBV13 and TRBJ2-3; TRBD2 matches 7 bases. The CDR3 length is 15 residues. From germline, CDR1 is PRHDT and CDR2 FYEKMQ (reference sequence). With V trimmed by 5 bases and J by 1 base, 6 bases remained unmatched. The CDR3 DNA follows: TGTGCCAGCAGCCCCGGGGGAGGGGGCACAGATACGCAGTATTTT. Protein product: CASSPGGGGTDTQYF.

The chain uses TRBV7-3 and TRBJ1-1, with no clear D. Germline-derived CDR1 and CDR2 are SGHTA and FQGTGA. Trimming pared 1 base from V and 5 bases from J, leaving 8 bases between. The CDR3 runs to 13 residues. CDR3 residues: CASSLRWDTEAFF. In nucleotides, the CDR3 is TGTGCCAGCAGCTTAAGATGGGATACTGAAGCTTTCTTT.

The chain combines TRBV10-2 with TRBJ2-7; the match to TRBD1 covers 7 bases. The CDR3 runs 13 residues. CDR1 is WSHSY, CDR2 SAAADI, per germline. J gave up 4 bases and V 6 bases, and 6 bases lay outside the gene matches. CDR3 in DNA: TGCGCCAGCAGGGCCGGGACAGAGTACGAGCAGTACTTC. Protein sequence: CASRAGTEYEQYF.

This clone was counted between two and nine times. The chain carries TRBV9 and TRBJ2-3; 8 nucleotides align to TRBD1. The CDR3 runs 16 residues. V shed 4 bases and J 0 bases; nucleotides not matched to a gene: 7. Germline lookup yields CDR1 SGDLS and CDR2 YYNGEE. CDR3 sequence reads: CASSLGQGLSTDTQYF. The CDR3 DNA sequence: TGTGCCAGCAGCCTCGGACAGGGTCTTAGCACAGATACGCAGTATTTT.

This sequence joins TRBV2 and TRBJ2-6; D is perhaps TRBD2 (6 bases). The CDR3 runs to 14 residues. Germline V gene data show CDR1 as SNHLY and CDR2 as FYNNEI. V was clipped by 7 bases and J by 4 bases, with 11 bases between them. The CDR3 DNA is TGTGCCAGCAACGGAGGGCAAGGGGCCAACGTCCTGACTTTC. It translates to CASNGGQGANVLTF.

The chain has TRBV9 and TRBJ1-6; 9 nucleotides align to TRBD1. The CDR3 runs 16 residues. Germline CDR1 and CDR2: SGDLS and YYNGEE. V lost 4 bases and J lost 6; bases outside the gene matches: 8. CDR3 residues: CASSPGQGGLNSPLHF. The CDR3 bases are TGTGCCAGCAGCCCGGGACAGGGAGGGCTTAATTCACCCCTCCACTTT. The whole variable domain, remainder taken from reference TRBV9 and TRBJ1-6, is DSGVTQTPKHLITATGQRVTLRCSPRSGDLSVYWYQQSLDQGLQFLIQYYNGEERAKGNILERFSAQQFPDLHSELNLSSLELGDSALYFCASSPGQGGLNSPLHFGNGTRLTVT.

The chain employs TRBV4-1 and TRBJ1-6; D gene ambiguous. The CDR3 runs 17 residues. Germline-derived CDR1 and CDR2 are MGHRA and YSYEKL. V gave up 0 bases and J gave up 0 bases, with 9 bases separating them. The CDR3 protein is CASSQDGESSYNSPLHF. Here the CDR3 DNA reads TGCGCCAGCAGCCAAGACGGGGAGAGCTCCTATAATTCACCCCTCCACTTT.

This clone was seen once. J is TRBJ1-2 and V is TRBV27; the D gene is possibly TRBD1 (5 bases). The V gene lost 9 bases and the J gene lost 2 bases, with 16 bases spanning the gap. Germline V gene lookup returns CDR1 MNHEY and CDR2 SMNVEV (reference sequence). The length of the CDR3 is 14 residues. The CDR3 DNA is TGTGCCAGTAAATACACGACAGAGAACTATGGCTACACCTTC. Amino acid sequence: CASKYTTENYGYTF.

The chain uses TRBV5-1 and TRBJ1-2; D is unclear. The V end lost 0 bases, the J end lost 7 bases, and 7 bases lay between the germline ends. CDR1 and CDR2 from the germline V gene are SGHRS and YFSETQ. CDR3 length: 12 residues. CDR3 amino acids: CASSLDWGGYTF. The CDR3 nucleotides read TGCGCCAGCAGCTTGGACTGGGGTGGCTACACCTTC.

The V call is TRBV9, the J call TRBJ2-2, with D possibly being TRBD1 or TRBD2 (5 bases each). CDR3 length: 15 amino acids. V shed 4 bases and J shed 0 bases, with 10 bases lying between them. Germline V CDR1 and CDR2: SGDLS, YYNGEE. The CDR3 DNA follows: TGTGCCAGCAGCCGGGACCCAGCGAACACCGGGGAGCTGTTTTTT. It specifies CASSRDPANTGELFF.

The chain couples TRBV29-1 to TRBJ1-1, with 7 bases aligning to TRBD1. Germline CDR1 SQVTM, CDR2 ANQGSEA. The ends lost 4 bases at V and 1 base at J; junction bases unmatched: 6. The CDR3 is 14 amino acids. This CDR3 is CSVGGGAGNTEAFF. CDR3 coding DNA: TGCAGCGTTGGAGGGGGCGCGGGGAACACTGAAGCTTTCTTT.